The 4 T cell receptor beta chains given below trace back to one sample, sequenced in a study of T-cell memory formation after mild COVID-19. TCRdb reanalysed the 5' RACE reads using MiXCR and keeps one entry per CDR3 protein. The repertoire holds roughly 600,000 distinct CDR3 sequences, with roughly 18% as singletons. The sequenced sample was PBMCs or a T cell subset sorted from them (not recorded which). The receptor set was obtained from an adult woman who had mild COVID-19 (a few samples of this study predate the infection). Cell type and time point are not known.

This clonotype came up a few times. The V gene is TRBV5-1, the J gene TRBJ2-1; 9 nucleotides align to TRBD1. Per germline, CDR1 SGHRS and CDR2 YFSETQ. This CDR3 has 13 amino acids. With V trimmed by 5 bases and J by 5 bases, 2 bases remained unmatched. Written as DNA, the CDR3 is TGCGCCAGCAGGGGGACAGGGAACAATGAGCAGTTCTTC. Its protein is CASRGTGNNEQFF.

This chain joins TRBV2 and TRBJ2-1; D is ambiguous. The V end was cut by 4 bases, the J end by 6 bases, with 10 bases between. The CDR3 has 13 amino acids. Germline V gives CDR1 SNHLY, CDR2 FYNNEI. In nucleotides, the CDR3 is TGTGCCAGCAGTGCCACTCCCGGCAATGAGCAGTTCTTC. This codes for CASSATPGNEQFF. Variable domain in full (rest from reference TRBV2 and TRBJ2-1): EPEVTQTPSHQVTQMGQEVILRCVPISNHLYFYWYRQILGQKVEFLVSFYNNEISEKSEIFDDQFSVERPDGSNFTLKIRSTKLEDSAMYFCASSATPGNEQFFGPGTRLTVL.

This clonotype was recorded many times. The chain joins TRBV6-2 or TRBV6-3 to TRBJ2-7; 11 bases match TRBD2. V shed 2 bases and J 0 bases; nucleotides not matched to a gene: 6. The germline CDR1 and CDR2 sequences are MNHEY and SVGEGT. CDR3 length: 17 residues. The CDR3 loop reads CASSYPSGGPSSYEQYF. CDR3 DNA sequence: TGTGCCAGCAGTTACCCTAGCGGGGGGCCGAGCTCCTACGAGCAGTACTTC.

The chain recombines TRBV7-2 with TRBJ2-3; TRBD2 matches at 9 bases. The CDR3 is 15 amino acids. V lost 5 bases and J lost 7; bases outside the gene matches: 10. Germline values: CDR1 SGHTA, CDR2 FQGNSA. DNA for the CDR3: TGTGCCAGCAGCCACCCGGCGGGAGGGATATATACGCAGTATTTT. Residues: CASSHPAGGIYTQYF. The variable domain in full, with the rest retrieved from reference TRBV7-2 and TRBJ2-3, is GAGVSQSPSNKVTEKGKDVELRCDPISGHTALYWYRQSLGQGLEFLIYFQGNSAPDKSGLPSDRFSAERTGGSVSTLTIQRTQQEDSAVYLCASSHPAGGIYTQYFGPGTRLTVL.